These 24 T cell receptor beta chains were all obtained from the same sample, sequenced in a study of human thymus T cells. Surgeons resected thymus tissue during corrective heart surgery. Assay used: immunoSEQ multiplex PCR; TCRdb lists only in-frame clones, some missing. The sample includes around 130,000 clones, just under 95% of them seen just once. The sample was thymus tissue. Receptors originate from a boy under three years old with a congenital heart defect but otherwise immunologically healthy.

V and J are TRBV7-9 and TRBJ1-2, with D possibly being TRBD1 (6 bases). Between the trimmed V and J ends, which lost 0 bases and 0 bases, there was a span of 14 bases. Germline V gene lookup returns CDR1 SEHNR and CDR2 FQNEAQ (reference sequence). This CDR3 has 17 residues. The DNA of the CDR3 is TGTGCCAGCAGCTTAGCGCCAGGGGCGAAGACTAACTATGGCTACACCTTC. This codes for CASSLAPGAKTNYGYTF.

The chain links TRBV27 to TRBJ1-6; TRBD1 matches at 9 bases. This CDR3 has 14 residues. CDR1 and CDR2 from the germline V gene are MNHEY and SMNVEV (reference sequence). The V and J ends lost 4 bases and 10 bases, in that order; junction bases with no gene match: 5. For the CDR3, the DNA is TGTGCCAGCAGTTATGACAGGGGGGGATCACCCCTCCACTTT. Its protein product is CASSYDRGGSPLHF.

The CDR3 here is CASSLGQGGKVLSYEQYF. The CDR3 nucleotides are TGTGCCAGCAGTTTGGGACAGGGGGGGAAAGTTCTAAGCTACGAGCAGTACTTC. The chain joins TRBV28 to TRBJ2-7; 11 bases align to TRBD1. CDR1 is MDHEN and CDR2 is SYDVKM in the germline V gene. The CDR3 has 18 amino acids. After removal of 3 bases from V and 3 bases from J, the junction contained 13 bases not matched to a gene.

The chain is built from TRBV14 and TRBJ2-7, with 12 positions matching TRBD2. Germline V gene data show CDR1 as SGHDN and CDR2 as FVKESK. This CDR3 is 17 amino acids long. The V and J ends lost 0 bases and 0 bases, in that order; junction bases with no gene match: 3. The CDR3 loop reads CASSQDPGLAGSYEQYF. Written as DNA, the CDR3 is TGTGCCAGCAGCCAAGATCCGGGACTAGCGGGCTCCTACGAGCAGTACTTC.

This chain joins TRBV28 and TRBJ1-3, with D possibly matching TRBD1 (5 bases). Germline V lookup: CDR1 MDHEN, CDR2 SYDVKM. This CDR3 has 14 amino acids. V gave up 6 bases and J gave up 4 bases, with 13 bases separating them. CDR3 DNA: TGTGCCAGCAGACCCCGGACATCCGGAAACACCATATATTTT. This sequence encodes CASRPRTSGNTIYF.

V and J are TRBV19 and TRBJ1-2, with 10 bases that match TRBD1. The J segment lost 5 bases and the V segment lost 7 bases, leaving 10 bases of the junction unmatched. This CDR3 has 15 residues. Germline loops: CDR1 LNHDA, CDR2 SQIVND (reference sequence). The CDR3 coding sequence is TGTGCCAGTATCGGGGCCGGGACAGGGGATTATGGCTACACCTTC. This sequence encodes CASIGAGTGDYGYTF. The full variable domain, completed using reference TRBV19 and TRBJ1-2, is DGGITQSPKYLFRKEGQNVTLSCEQNLNHDAMYWYRQDPGQGLRLIYYSQIVNDFQKGDIAEGYSVSREKKESFPLTVTSAQKNPTAFYLCASIGAGTGDYGYTFGSGTRLTVV.

CDR3 coding DNA: TGTGCCAGTAGTAGACAAGCAACTAATGAAAAACTGTTTTTT. It yields the protein CASSRQATNEKLFF. V is TRBV19 and J is TRBJ1-4; D is uncertain. Between the trimmed V and J ends, which lost 4 bases and 0 bases, there was a span of 6 bases. The CDR3 loop spans 14 amino acids. Germline-derived CDR1 and CDR2 are LNHDA and SQIVND (reference sequence).

CDR3 sequence reads: CASSLGQAQTEAFF. DNA for the CDR3: TGTGCCAGCAGCTTAGGACAGGCCCAAACTGAAGCTTTCTTT. V usage is TRBV7-2 and J usage is TRBJ1-1, with a weak D call TRBD1 (6 bases). CDR1 is SGHTA, CDR2 FQGNSA, per germline. V was pared by 1 base and J by 5 bases, with 11 bases between. This CDR3 spans 14 amino acids.

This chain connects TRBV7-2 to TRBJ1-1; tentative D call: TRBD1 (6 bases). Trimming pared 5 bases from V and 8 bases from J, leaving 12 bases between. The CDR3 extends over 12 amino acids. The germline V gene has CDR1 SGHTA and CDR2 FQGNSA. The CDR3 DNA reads TGTGCCAGCAGCGTTACGAGGGGGGAAGCTTTCTTT. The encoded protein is CASSVTRGEAFF. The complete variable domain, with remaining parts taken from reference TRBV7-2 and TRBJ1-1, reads GAGVSQSPSNKVTEKGKDVELRCDPISGHTALYWYRQSLGQGLEFLIYFQGNSAPDKSGLPSDRFSAERTGGSVSTLTIQRTQQEDSAVYLCASSVTRGEAFFGQGTRLTVV.

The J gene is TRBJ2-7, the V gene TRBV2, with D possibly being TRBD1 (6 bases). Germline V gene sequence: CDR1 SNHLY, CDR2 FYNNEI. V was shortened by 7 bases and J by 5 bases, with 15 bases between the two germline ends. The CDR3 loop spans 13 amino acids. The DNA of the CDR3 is TGTGCCAGCAAGGACAGCCCGTTGGACGAGCAGTACTTC. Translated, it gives CASKDSPLDEQYF.

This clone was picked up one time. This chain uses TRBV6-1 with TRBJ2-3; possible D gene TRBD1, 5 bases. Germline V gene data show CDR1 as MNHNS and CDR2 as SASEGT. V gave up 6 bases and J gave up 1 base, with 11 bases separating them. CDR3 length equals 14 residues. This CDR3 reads CASRKGRGTDTQYF. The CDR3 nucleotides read TGTGCCAGCAGAAAGGGCAGGGGCACAGATACGCAGTATTTT.

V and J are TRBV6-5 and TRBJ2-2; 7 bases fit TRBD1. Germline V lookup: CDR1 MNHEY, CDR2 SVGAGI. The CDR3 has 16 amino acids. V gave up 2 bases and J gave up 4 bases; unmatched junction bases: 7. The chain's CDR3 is CASSYPTGRGTGELFF. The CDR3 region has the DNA TGTGCCAGCAGTTACCCGACAGGGCGAGGCACCGGGGAGCTGTTTTTT.

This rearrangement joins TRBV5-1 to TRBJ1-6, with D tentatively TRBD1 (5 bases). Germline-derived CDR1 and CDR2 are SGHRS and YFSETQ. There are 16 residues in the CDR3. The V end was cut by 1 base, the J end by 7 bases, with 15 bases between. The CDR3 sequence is CASSLKDKGRNSPLHF. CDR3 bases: TGCGCCAGCAGCTTGAAGGACAAGGGTCGGAATTCACCCCTCCACTTT.

The CDR3 DNA sequence: TGCGCCAGCAGTTACAGGGATAAGAGGGATTCACCCCTCCACTTT. It is translated as CASSYRDKRDSPLHF. The chain links TRBV4-1 to TRBJ1-6; D perhaps matches TRBD1 (6 bases). The CDR3 runs 15 residues. Germline CDR1 is MGHRA and CDR2 is YSYEKL. V lost 6 bases, J lost 8 bases, and 17 bases lay in between.

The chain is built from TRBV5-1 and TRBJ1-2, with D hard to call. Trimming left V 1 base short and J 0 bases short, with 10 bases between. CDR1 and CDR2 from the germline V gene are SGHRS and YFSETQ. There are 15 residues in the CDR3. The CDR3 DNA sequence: TGCGCCAGCAGCTTGATGGGGTTGCCTAACTATGGCTACACCTTC. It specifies CASSLMGLPNYGYTF.

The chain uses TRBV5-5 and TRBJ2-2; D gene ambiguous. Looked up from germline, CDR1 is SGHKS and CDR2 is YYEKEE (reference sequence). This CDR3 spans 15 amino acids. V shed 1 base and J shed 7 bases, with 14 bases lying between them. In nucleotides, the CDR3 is TGTGCCAGCAGCTTGCCCCGGGTTCCGGGCGGGGAGCTGTTTTTT. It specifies CASSLPRVPGGELFF.

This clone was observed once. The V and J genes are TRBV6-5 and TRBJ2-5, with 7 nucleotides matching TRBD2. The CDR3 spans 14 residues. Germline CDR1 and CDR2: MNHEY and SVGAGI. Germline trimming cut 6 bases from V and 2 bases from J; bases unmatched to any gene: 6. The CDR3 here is CASSQWTRQETQYF. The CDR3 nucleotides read TGTGCCAGCAGCCAATGGACTAGACAAGAGACCCAGTACTTC.

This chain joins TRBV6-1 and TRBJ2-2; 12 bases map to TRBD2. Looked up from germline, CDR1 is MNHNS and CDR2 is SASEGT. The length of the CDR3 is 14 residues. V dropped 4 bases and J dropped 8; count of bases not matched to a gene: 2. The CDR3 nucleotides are TGTGCCAGCAGTGCTAGCGGGGGGGCTGGGGAGCTGTTTTTT. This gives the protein CASSASGGAGELFF.

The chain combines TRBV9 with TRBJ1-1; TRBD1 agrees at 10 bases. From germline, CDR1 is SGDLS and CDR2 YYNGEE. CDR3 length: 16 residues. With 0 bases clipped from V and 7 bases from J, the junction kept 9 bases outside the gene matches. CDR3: CASSVVGPGQGIEAFF. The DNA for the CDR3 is TGTGCCAGCAGCGTAGTAGGACCGGGACAGGGGATTGAAGCTTTCTTT.

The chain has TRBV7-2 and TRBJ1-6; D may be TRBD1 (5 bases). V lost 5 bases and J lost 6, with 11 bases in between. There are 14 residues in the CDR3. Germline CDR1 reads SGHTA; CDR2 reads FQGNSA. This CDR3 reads CASSNRDVNSPLHF. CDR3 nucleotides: TGTGCCAGCAGCAACCGGGACGTTAATTCACCCCTCCACTTT.

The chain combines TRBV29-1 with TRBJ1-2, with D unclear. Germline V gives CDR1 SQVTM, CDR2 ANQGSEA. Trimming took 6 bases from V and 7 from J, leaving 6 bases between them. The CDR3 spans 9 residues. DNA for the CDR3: TGCAGCGTCAGTCTTGGCTACACCTTC. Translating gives CSVSLGYTF.

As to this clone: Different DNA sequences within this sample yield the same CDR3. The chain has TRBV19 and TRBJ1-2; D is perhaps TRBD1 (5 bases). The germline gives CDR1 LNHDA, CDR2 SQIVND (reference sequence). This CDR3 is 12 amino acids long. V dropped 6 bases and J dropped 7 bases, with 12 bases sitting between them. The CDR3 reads CASSLGGPGYTF. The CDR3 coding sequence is TGTGCCAGTAGCCTCGGGGGTCCTGGCTACACCTTC.

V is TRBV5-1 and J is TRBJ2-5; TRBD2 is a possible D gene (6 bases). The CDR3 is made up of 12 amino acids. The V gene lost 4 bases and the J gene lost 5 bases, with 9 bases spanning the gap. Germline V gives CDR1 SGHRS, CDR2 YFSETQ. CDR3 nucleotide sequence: TGCGCCAGCAGCCTGGAGGGCGAGACCCAGTACTTC. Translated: CASSLEGETQYF.

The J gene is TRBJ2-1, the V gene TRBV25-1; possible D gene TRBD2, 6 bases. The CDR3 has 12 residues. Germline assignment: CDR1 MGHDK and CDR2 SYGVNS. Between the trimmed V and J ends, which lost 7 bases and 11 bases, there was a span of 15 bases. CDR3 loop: CASMVKRGKQFF. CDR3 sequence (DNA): TGTGCCAGCATGGTAAAACGGGGGAAGCAGTTCTTC.